This TCR beta chain was captured in a study of T cell responses to AZD1222 COVID-19 vaccine. Notes on the study in general: Researchers report vaccine-associated CD4 TCRs spanning spike, with dominance at 160-218 and 743-854. The study reported that nearly half of spike-specific TCRs target unmutated variant regions. Females outnumbered males among donors, who were mostly white British; clonal diversity was possibly underestimated. Baseline serology detected seropositivity in only six AZD1222 recipients.

CDR3 length: 11 residues. Trimming cost V 5 bases and J 2 bases, with 3 bases left between them. Germline-derived CDR1 and CDR2 are LGHNA and YSLEER. The data were produced by immunoSEQ multiplex PCR, yet TCRdb's version contains in-frame clones alone and is incomplete. Here the sample spans 140,000 or so clones, roughly 87% being singletons. As concerns this clone: The target antigen is unknown.

Sequencing used peripheral blood, obtained 28 days after the second dose of the MenACWY control vaccine. This receptor was identified in an adult who received the MenACWY meningococcal vaccine as a control. The genes are TRBV4-3 and TRBJ1-2, with D hard to call. DNA for the CDR3: TGCGCCAGCAGCTCGAACTATGGCTACACCTTC. Encoded protein: CASSSNYGYTF.